A single sample gave rise to the 19 T cell receptor beta chains below, sequenced in a study of T-cell reconstitution after alpha-beta-depleted transplantation in children. Preparation of the TCRbeta library was carried out with unique molecular identifiers. TCRdb called the PCR reads again in MiXCR, with one record for every CDR3 protein. The top ten clones hold just under 30% of a sample with around 440,000 distinct CDR3 sequences, around 16% of them seen once. The specimen comprised PBMCs, mostly from graft donor cells, sampled 360 days after TCRalphabeta/CD19-depleted stem cell transplant. The receptors were gathered from a boy younger than two who had a stem cell transplant for Wiskott-Aldrich syndrome, so the T cells may come from the graft donor.

The chain links TRBV7-2 to TRBJ2-2; D is unresolved. The CDR3 loop spans 15 amino acids. V was trimmed by 3 bases and J by 5 bases, leaving 13 bases between them. The germline CDR1 and CDR2 sequences are SGHTA and FQGNSA. For the CDR3, the DNA is TGTGCCAGCAGCTTGGTACGAACACTGACCGGGGAGCTGTTTTTT. Translating it yields CASSLVRTLTGELFF.

The chain combines TRBV9 with TRBJ2-1, with 10 bases identical to TRBD2. The CDR3 has 15 amino acids. CDR1 and CDR2 (germline): SGDLS, YYNGEE. Losses at the gene ends were 4 bases for V and 4 bases for J; bases not matched to a gene: 5. The DNA for the CDR3 is TGTGCCAGCAGCCCGCGAGCGGGAGGGTACAATGAGCAGTTCTTC. It is translated as CASSPRAGGYNEQFF.

CDR3 residues: CASSARTARNGYTF. CDR3 DNA: TGTGCCAGCAGCGCCCGGACCGCGCGAAATGGCTACACCTTC. This sequence joins TRBV9 and TRBJ1-2; D not resolved. CDR3 size: 14 residues. The germline V and J ends were trimmed by 3 bases and 6 bases, with 15 bases remaining between them. CDR1 is SGDLS, CDR2 YYNGEE, per germline.

The sample holds a few counts of this clonotype. The chain carries TRBV18 and TRBJ1-2, with D maybe TRBD1 (5 bases). The ends were cut back, 0 bases at V and 5 bases at J, with 10 bases in the middle. Germline assignment: CDR1 KGHSH and CDR2 LQKENI. The CDR3 is made up of 14 amino acids. CDR3 amino acids: CASSPPEGKYGYTF. The CDR3 bases are TGTGCCAGCTCACCACCGGAGGGGAAGTATGGCTACACCTTC.

In this sample, this clonotype turned up a few times. The chain recombines TRBV12-3 or TRBV12-4 with TRBJ2-7, with D hard to call. V lost 3 bases and J 4 bases, leaving 10 bases between the germline ends. This CDR3 spans 13 amino acids. CDR3 sequence (DNA): TGTGCCAGCAGTTTCGGTCACACGTACGAGCAGTACTTC. The encoded protein is CASSFGHTYEQYF.

This clonotype was counted only a few times. The V call is TRBV4-1, the J call TRBJ2-5, with a possible D match to TRBD1 (6 bases). Germline CDR1 is MGHRA and CDR2 is YSYEKL. The V and J ends lost 5 bases and 5 bases respectively, with 12 bases between them. CDR3 length: 13 residues. CDR3 sequence reads: CASSSDRLETQYF. The CDR3 bases are TGCGCCAGCAGCTCCGACAGGTTGGAGACCCAGTACTTC.

This clonotype was observed a handful of times. The chain employs TRBV7-2 and TRBJ2-1; 9 bases are a match to TRBD2. There are 14 residues in the CDR3. V shed 7 bases and J 12 bases; nucleotides not matched to a gene: 13. Germline values: CDR1 SGHTA, CDR2 FQGNSA. In nucleotides, the CDR3 is TGTGCCAGCAAACCGGCTAGCGGGAACGTGCGGCAGTTCTTC. Translated: CASKPASGNVRQFF.

This clonotype was observed a few times. CDR3 bases: TGTGCCAGCAGTTACTCGATCGGGACTAGGGAGTACAATGAGCAGTTCTTC. Encoded protein: CASSYSIGTREYNEQFF. The chain carries TRBV6-5 and TRBJ2-1; TRBD2 aligns across 8 bases. This CDR3 region has 17 residues. The V and J ends lost 0 bases and 4 bases, in that order; junction bases with no gene match: 8. Germline values: CDR1 MNHEY, CDR2 SVGAGI.

The chain combines TRBV2 with TRBJ2-7; no reliable D call. Germline values: CDR1 SNHLY, CDR2 FYNNEI. This CDR3 has 17 residues. V was shortened by 3 bases and J by 0 bases, with 18 bases between the two germline ends. CDR3 amino acids: CASSDPIRVRSSYEQYF. For the CDR3, the DNA is TGTGCCAGCAGTGACCCCATAAGGGTACGGAGCTCCTACGAGCAGTACTTC.

This clonotype was detected a few times. This rearrangement joins TRBV5-5 to TRBJ2-2; D might be TRBD1 (5 bases). Trimming cost V 0 bases and J 1 base, with 7 bases left between them. The CDR3 sequence is 15 residues long. Germline V gene data show CDR1 as SGHKS and CDR2 as YYEKEE (reference sequence). CDR3 sequence reads: CASSLVDRNTGELFF. In DNA form, the CDR3 reads TGTGCCAGCAGCTTGGTAGACAGGAACACCGGGGAGCTGTTTTTT.

The J gene is TRBJ2-7, the V gene TRBV15; no reliable D call. V dropped 0 bases and J dropped 1 base, with 13 bases sitting between them. There are 16 residues in the CDR3. The germline V gene encodes CDR1 LNHNV and CDR2 YYDKDF (reference sequence). The CDR3 loop reads CATSRDKTSLSYEQYF. The DNA of the CDR3 is TGTGCCACCAGCAGAGATAAAACCAGCTTGTCCTACGAGCAGTACTTC.

This clonotype was picked up many times. The CDR3 region has the DNA TGTGCCAGCAGCTTAGTGCGCGGGGAGCTGTTTTTT. Its protein product is CASSLVRGELFF. The V and J genes are TRBV7-2 and TRBJ2-2; D gene ambiguous. The CDR3 extends over 12 amino acids. The germline gives CDR1 SGHTA, CDR2 FQGNSA. The ends were cut back, 1 base at V and 7 bases at J, with 4 bases in the middle.

This clonotype came up a few times. The J gene is TRBJ2-5, the V gene TRBV4-1, with D tentatively TRBD1 or TRBD2 (5 bases each). Germline assignment: CDR1 MGHRA and CDR2 YSYEKL. Trimming stripped 2 bases from V and 4 bases from J, with 23 bases between. CDR3 length equals 18 residues. The CDR3 sequence is CASSQIGQGSLGRETQYF. In nucleotides, the CDR3 is TGCGCCAGCAGCCAAATCGGTCAGGGATCTTTGGGGAGAGAGACCCAGTACTTC.

This clonotype was seen a handful of times. V usage is TRBV10-3 and J usage is TRBJ2-7; tentative D call: TRBD1 (6 bases). Trimming shortened V by 0 bases and J by 7 bases, and 10 bases separated the two germline ends. The germline gives CDR1 ENHRY, CDR2 SYGVKD. This CDR3 contains 13 residues. CDR3 DNA: TGTGCCATCAGTGAGTCCAGGGGTTGGGAGCAGTACTTC. Residues: CAISESRGWEQYF.

This clonotype has at least ten counts. The rearrangement joins TRBV7-9 to TRBJ1-5; tentative D call: TRBD1 (5 bases). Trimming pared 0 bases from V and 3 bases from J, leaving 12 bases between. The V gene's germline CDR1 is SEHNR and CDR2 FQNEAQ (reference sequence). The CDR3 is made up of 16 amino acids. The CDR3 DNA reads TGTGCCAGCAGCTTAGCCTTGGGGGGGGACAATCAGCCCCAGCATTTT. Its protein is CASSLALGGDNQPQHF.

This chain uses TRBV11-2 with TRBJ1-5; D gene uncertain. The germline CDR1 and CDR2 sequences are SGHAT and FQNNGV. Between the trimmed V and J ends, which lost 2 bases and 4 bases, there was a span of 12 bases. The CDR3 is 15 amino acids. The CDR3 here is CASSLYAGPNQPQHF. The CDR3 bases are TGTGCCAGCAGCTTATACGCCGGACCTAATCAGCCCCAGCATTTT. The full variable domain, in which reference TRBV11-2 and TRBJ1-5 provide the parts outside the CDR3, is EAGVAQSPRYKIIEKRQSVAFWCNPISGHATLYWYQQILGQGPKLLIQFQNNGVVDDSQLPKDRFSAERLKGVDSTLKIQPAKLEDSAVYLCASSLYAGPNQPQHFGDGTRLSIL.

The sample holds many counts of this clonotype. The rearrangement uses TRBV5-1 and TRBJ2-7, with 8 nucleotides matching TRBD2. From germline, CDR1 is SGHRS and CDR2 YFSETQ. CDR3 length: 16 residues. V lost 0 bases to trimming and J lost 2 bases; unmatched junction nucleotides: 7. This CDR3 is CASSLVGGRIAYEQYF. In DNA form, the CDR3 reads TGCGCCAGCAGCTTGGTCGGCGGGAGGATCGCCTACGAGCAGTACTTC.

The chain links TRBV5-4 to TRBJ2-5; 10 nucleotides agree with TRBD1. This CDR3 has 14 residues. Trimming removed 4 bases from V and 2 bases from J; junction bases left unmatched: 2. Germline CDR1 SGHNT, CDR2 YYREEE (reference sequence). The CDR3, as DNA: TGTGCCAGCAGCGTGGACAGGGGGCAAGAGACCCAGTACTTC. This sequence encodes CASSVDRGQETQYF.

The chain carries TRBV27 and TRBJ2-3; possibly TRBD2 for D (6 bases). CDR3 size: 17 residues. The germline V gene encodes CDR1 MNHEY and CDR2 SMNVEV (reference sequence). V gave up 2 bases and J gave up 0 bases, with 15 bases separating them. The CDR3 coding sequence is TGTGCCAGCAGTTTACGTTTGGGACTCTCTAGCACAGATACGCAGTATTTT. Amino acid sequence: CASSLRLGLSSTDTQYF.